The present TCR beta chain was sequenced within a study of blood T cell repertoires in COVID-19 (dated by TCRdb to the early 2020s). Broadly, across the study: The collaborator samples originated in the United States, Italy and Spain and spanned the acute and convalescent phases of COVID-19. The material from the prospective study consisted of cDNA or gDNA derived from T cells, B-cell-depleted T cells, or PBMCs. The dataset comprised deeply sampled blood TCRbeta repertoires from subjects exposed to, actively infected with, or recovered from COVID-19. The repertoires were released in a freely available public database meant as a resource for research on the immune response to SARS-CoV-2. The samples were drawn from two sources: the first 160 participants of the ongoing ImmuneRACE study, and 1,200 or so subjects contributed by 6 global collaborators. Nearly every sample came with metadata listing a de-identified subject ID, COVID-19 status, age in years and sex. Where available, HLA class I and class II types were obtained from metadata supplied by the sample provider rather than from assay-based typing. Results the study describes overall, beyond this receptor: How much clinical and demographic metadata was included differed by source and by participant, and the metadata was provided uncurated.

TCRbeta CDR3 regions were amplified from genomic DNA using the immunoSEQ Assay, a bias-controlled multiplex PCR. The original methods were these. Nucleated cell counts per sample were estimated from amplification of reference gene primers within the assay. To quantify the absolute abundance of each unique TCRbeta CDR3 rearrangement, sequence reads were collapsed and filtered. For each sample, productive Simpson clonality was calculated as the square root of Simpson's diversity index over productive rearrangements. TCRdb stores this immuneACCESS table with in-frame sequences only. Part of the clones is absent; in the studies checked, under half of the shortfall reflects unresolved V genes, and no reason is known for the rest. Clonal size and the V and J genes are those of that table, whereas D and trimming came from the DNA. The sample contains approximately 53,000 clones, roughly four fifths of them found a single time. The ten largest clones represent roughly 2.6% of the sample.

On this clone itself: Its antigen is still unknown. No base qualities exist here, and no much larger clone lies one base off it.

The CDR3 contains 15 residues, cysteine and phenylalanine counted. Only the CDR3 DNA is retained, 45 bases long and in frame from the first base. The germline V gene sets CDR1 to KGHSH and CDR2 to LQKENI. V is clipped by 5 bases and J by 0 bases, and the sequence between their germline boundaries is 10 bases long. Each collaborating institution followed its own protocols to collect whole blood in K2EDTA tubes. For TCRbeta analysis, collaborators shipped samples in one of three forms: frozen whole blood, isolated PBMCs, or DNA extracted from either of those sample types. Rearrangement joined TRBV18 to TRBJ1-4; no D gene can be assigned with confidence. This sequence originates from an older woman with acute or convalescent COVID-19. What was sequenced was peripheral blood. The nucleotide sequence is given as TGTGCCAGCTCAGAGCAACGGGCAACTAATGAAAAACTGTTTTTT. Its translation is CASSEQRATNEKLFF.